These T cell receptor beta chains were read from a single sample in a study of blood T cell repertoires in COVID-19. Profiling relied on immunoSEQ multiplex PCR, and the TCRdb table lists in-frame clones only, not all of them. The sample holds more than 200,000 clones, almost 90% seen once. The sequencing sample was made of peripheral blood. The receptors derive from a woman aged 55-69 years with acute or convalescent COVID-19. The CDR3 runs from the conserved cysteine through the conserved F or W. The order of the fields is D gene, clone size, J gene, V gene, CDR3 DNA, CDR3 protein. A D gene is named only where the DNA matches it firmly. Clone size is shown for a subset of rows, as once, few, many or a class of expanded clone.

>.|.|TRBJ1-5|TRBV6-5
TGTGCCAGCGTCATAGTTAGCAATCAGCCCCAGCATTTT
CASVIVSNQPQHF
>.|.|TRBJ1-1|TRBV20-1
TGCAGTGCTAGTCGGGAGGGTTCCGATGAAGCTTTCTTT
CSASREGSDEAFF
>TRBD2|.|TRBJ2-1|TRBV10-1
TGCGCCAGCAGTGAAGTGGTAGCGGGAGGGCCCTATGAGCAGTTCTTC
CASSEVVAGGPYEQFF
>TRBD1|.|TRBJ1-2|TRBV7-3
TGTGCCAGCAGCTTAACTGGGACAGGGGGTAGCTATGGCTACACCTTC
CASSLTGTGGSYGYTF
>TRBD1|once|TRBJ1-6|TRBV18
TGTGCCAGCTCACCGCGGACAGGGGATTCACCCCTCCACTTT
CASSPRTGDSPLHF
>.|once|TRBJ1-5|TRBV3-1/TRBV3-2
TGTGCCAGCAGCCAATATAGCAATCAGCCCCAGCATTTT
CASSQYSNQPQHF
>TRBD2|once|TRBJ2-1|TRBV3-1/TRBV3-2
TGTGCCAGCAGCCTAGCGGGGGGGCTTCTCAATGAGCAGTTCTTC
CASSLAGGLLNEQFF
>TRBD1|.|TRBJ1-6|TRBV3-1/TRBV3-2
TGTGCCAGCAGCCAAGGACAGGGCTATAATTCACCCCTCCACTTT
CASSQGQGYNSPLHF
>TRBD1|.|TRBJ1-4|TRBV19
TGTGCCAGTAGTCTGACAGGGGCGGCAACTAATGAAAAACTGTTTTTT
CASSLTGAATNEKLFF
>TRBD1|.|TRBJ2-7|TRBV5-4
TGTGCCAGCAGCGGGGGACAGGGATCCTACGAGCAGTACTTC
CASSGGQGSYEQYF
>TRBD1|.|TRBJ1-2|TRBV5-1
TGCGCCAGCAGCTCCGGGACAGGGGTAGGCTACACCTTC
CASSSGTGVGYTF
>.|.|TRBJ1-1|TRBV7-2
TGTGCCAGCAGAAGGACAGACAACACTGAAGCTTTCTTT
CASRRTDNTEAFF
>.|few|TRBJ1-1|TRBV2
TGTGCCAGCAGTGAACGGGGGGGAAACACTGAAGCTTTCTTT
CASSERGGNTEAFF
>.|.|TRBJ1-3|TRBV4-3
TGCGCCAGCAGCCAAGAGATGAGGACGGGGGTCTCTGGAAACACCATATATTTT
CASSQEMRTGVSGNTIYF
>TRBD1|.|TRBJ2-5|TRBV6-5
TGTGCCAGCACTAGGACAGGGGGCGGCGAGACCCAGTACTTC
CASTRTGGGETQYF
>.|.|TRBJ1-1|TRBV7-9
TGTGCCAGCAGACCCGAGGGCACTGAAGCTTTCTTT
CASRPEGTEAFF
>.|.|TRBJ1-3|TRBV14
TGTGCCAGCAGCCAAGTACATCTCTCTGGAAACACCATATATTTT
CASSQVHLSGNTIYF
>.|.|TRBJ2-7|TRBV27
TGTGCCAGCAGTTTTGCGGACTCCTACGAGCAGTACTTC
CASSFADSYEQYF